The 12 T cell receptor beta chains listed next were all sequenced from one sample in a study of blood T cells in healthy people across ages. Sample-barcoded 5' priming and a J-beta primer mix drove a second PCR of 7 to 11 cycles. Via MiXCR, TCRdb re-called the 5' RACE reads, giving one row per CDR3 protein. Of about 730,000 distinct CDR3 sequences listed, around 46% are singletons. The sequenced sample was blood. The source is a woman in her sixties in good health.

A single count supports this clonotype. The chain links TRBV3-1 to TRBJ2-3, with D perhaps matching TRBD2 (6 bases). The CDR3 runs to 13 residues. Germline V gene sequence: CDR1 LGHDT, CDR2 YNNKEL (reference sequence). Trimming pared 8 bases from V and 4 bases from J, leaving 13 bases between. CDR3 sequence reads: CASRDFVADTQYF. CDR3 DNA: TGTGCCAGCCGGGACTTCGTCGCAGATACGCAGTATTTT.

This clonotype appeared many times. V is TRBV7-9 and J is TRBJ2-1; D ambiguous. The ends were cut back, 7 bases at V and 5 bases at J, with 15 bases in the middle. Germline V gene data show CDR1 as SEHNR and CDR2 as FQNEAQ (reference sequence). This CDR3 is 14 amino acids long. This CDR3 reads CASTPPDFDNEQFF. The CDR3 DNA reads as TGTGCCAGCACCCCTCCAGACTTCGACAATGAGCAGTTCTTC.

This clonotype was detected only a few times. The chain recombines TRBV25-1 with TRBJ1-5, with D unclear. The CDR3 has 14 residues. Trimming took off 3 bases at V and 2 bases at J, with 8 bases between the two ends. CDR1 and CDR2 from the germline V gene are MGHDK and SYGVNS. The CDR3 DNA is TGTGCCAGCAGTGACTCATTCGGCAATCAGCCCCAGCATTTT. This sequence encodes CASSDSFGNQPQHF.

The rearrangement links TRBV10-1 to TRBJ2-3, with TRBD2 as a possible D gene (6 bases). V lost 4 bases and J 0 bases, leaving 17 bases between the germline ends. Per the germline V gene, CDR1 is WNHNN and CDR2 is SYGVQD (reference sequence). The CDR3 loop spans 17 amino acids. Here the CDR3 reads CASSGVGSFRSTDTQYF. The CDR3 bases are TGCGCCAGCAGTGGGGTCGGGAGCTTTCGAAGCACAGATACGCAGTATTTT.

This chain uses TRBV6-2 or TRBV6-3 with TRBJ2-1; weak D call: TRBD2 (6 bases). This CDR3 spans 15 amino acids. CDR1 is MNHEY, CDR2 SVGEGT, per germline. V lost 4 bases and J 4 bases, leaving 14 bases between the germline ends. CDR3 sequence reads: CASSLVGGQYNEQFF. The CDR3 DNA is TGTGCCAGCAGTTTGGTGGGAGGTCAATACAATGAGCAGTTCTTC.

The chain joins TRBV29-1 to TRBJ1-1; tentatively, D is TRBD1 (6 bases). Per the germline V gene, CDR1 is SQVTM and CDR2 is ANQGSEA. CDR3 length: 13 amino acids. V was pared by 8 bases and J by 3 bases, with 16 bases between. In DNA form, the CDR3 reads TGCAGCCTCGCCATGGGGGGCGACACTGAAGCTTTCTTT. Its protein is CSLAMGGDTEAFF.

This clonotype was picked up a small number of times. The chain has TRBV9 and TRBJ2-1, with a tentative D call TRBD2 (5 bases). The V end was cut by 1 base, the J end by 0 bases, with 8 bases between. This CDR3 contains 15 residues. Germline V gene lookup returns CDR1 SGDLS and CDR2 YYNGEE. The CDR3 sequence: CASSVTAASYNEQFF. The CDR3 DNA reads TGTGCCAGCAGCGTAACAGCGGCCTCCTACAATGAGCAGTTCTTC.

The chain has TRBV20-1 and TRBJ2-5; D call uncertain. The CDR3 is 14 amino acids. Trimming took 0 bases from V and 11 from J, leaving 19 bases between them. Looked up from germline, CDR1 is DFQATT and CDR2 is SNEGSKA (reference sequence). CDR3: CSARDGFYHNEQYF. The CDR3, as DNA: TGCAGTGCTAGAGATGGTTTCTACCACAATGAGCAGTACTTC.

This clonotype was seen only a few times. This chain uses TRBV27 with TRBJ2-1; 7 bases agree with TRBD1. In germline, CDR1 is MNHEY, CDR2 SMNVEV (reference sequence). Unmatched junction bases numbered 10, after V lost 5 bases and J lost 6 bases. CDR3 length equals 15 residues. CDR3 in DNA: TGTGCCAGCAGTCCCCGACAGGGCTTCCGCAATGAGCAGTTCTTC. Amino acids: CASSPRQGFRNEQFF.

CDR3 DNA sequence: TGTGCCAGCAGCTTAACAGGGGGAGTACATCAGCCCCAGCATTTT. Its translation: CASSLTGGVHQPQHF. The V call is TRBV7-8, the J call TRBJ1-5; 8 nucleotides agree with TRBD1. Germline V lookup: CDR1 SGHVS, CDR2 FQNEAQ. V shed 2 bases, J shed 5 bases, and the junction held 5 bases outside the gene matches. This CDR3 region has 15 residues.

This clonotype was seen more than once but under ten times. The DNA of the CDR3 is TGCAGTGCCCATCACACAGCCAAAAACATTCAGTACTTC. Protein sequence: CSAHHTAKNIQYF. This chain joins TRBV20-1 and TRBJ2-4; D is ambiguous. The CDR3 has 13 residues. Germline CDR1 is DFQATT and CDR2 is SNEGSKA (reference sequence). V was trimmed by 6 bases and J by 0 bases, leaving 9 bases between them.

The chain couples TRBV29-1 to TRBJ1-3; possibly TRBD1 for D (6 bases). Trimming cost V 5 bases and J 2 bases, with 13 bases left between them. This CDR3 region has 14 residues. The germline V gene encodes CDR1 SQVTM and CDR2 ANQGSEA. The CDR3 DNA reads TGCAGCGTTACAGTAGGGGGTGCTGGAAACACCATATATTTT. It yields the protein CSVTVGGAGNTIYF.